This TCR beta chain was retrieved from a study of immune evolution from preneoplasia to lung adenocarcinoma. The V and J ends lost 5 bases and 4 bases, in that order; junction bases with no gene match: 8. The CDR3 consists of 15 residues. CDR1 and CDR2 (germline): SGHTA, FQGNSA. The method was immunoSEQ multiplex PCR; TCRdb's version includes in-frame clones alone and lacks a portion of them. The data hold 3,800 or so clones, with around nine tenths observed a single time. There are a few counts of this clone. The antigen remains undetermined. General study points: From normal lung to invasive adenocarcinoma, top clone frequencies appeared to decrease. Normal lung had highest clonality; later lesions appeared denser, more diverse.

This sequence originates from an older donor with lung adenocarcinoma. The chain uses TRBV7-2 and TRBJ1-5; 7 bases match TRBD1. Sample: FFPE minimally invasive lung adenocarcinoma tissue. In DNA form, the CDR3 reads TGTGCCAGCAGCCCGGGGGACAGCAGGAATCAGCCCCAGCATTTT. The encoded protein is CASSPGDSRNQPQHF.